This is a list of T cell receptor beta chains from one sample in a study of cytomegalovirus exposure and HLA in healthy donors. TCRdb's table, derived via immunoSEQ multiplex PCR, lists solely in-frame clones and lacks some. The profile shows about 360,000 clones, roughly 88% of them singletons. Sequenced input: PBMCs. Receptors originate from a woman in her late teens or twenties in good health and CMV-seronegative. The CDR3 runs from the conserved cysteine through the conserved F or W. D genes are given only for firm matches.

d_gene	v_gene	j_gene	CDR3nt	CDR3aa
TRBD1	TRBV6-5	TRBJ1-6	TGTGCCAGCAGTTACTCGACAGGGGTTCTTTCACCCCTCCACTTT	CASSYSTGVLSPLHF
-	TRBV14	TRBJ1-1	TGTGCCAGCAGCCAAGAATGGGGAGGGGCCTTGCCCGAGCGGTTCTTT	CASSQEWGGALPERFF
-	TRBV5-1	TRBJ2-2	TGCGCCAGCAGCTTGGGGAGCAGCAACACCGGGGAGCTGTTTTTT	CASSLGSSNTGELFF
TRBD2	TRBV25-1	TRBJ2-3	TGTGCCAGCAGTTCTAGCGGGAGGGTGGCAGATACGCAGTATTTT	CASSSSGRVADTQYF
TRBD1	TRBV28	TRBJ1-1	TGTGCCAGCAGTTTTCAGGGGGTCATGAACACTGAAGCTTTCTTT	CASSFQGVMNTEAFF
-	TRBV6-5	TRBJ1-2	TGTGCCAGCAGTTACTCGGCAGGAAACTATGGCTACACCTTC	CASSYSAGNYGYTF
-	TRBV27	TRBJ2-7	TGTGCCAGCAGTCCCAATTCCTACGAGCAGTACTTC	CASSPNSYEQYF
TRBD2	TRBV6-1	TRBJ2-3	TGTGCCAGCAGTGAAGGGGGCGGGGGAGCAGATACGCAGTATTTT	CASSEGGGGADTQYF
-	TRBV28	TRBJ2-7	TGTGCCAGTTGGGGGCCTACTGGGGTAATGTACGAGCAGTACTTC	CASWGPTGVMYEQYF
-	TRBV5-4	TRBJ2-7	TGTGCCAGCAGCTGGGCCGGCGGGGCCTACGAGCAGTACTTC	CASSWAGGAYEQYF
-	TRBV6-5	TRBJ1-4	TGTGCCAGCAGCCCGACATGGGCAACTAATGAAAAACTGTTTTTT	CASSPTWATNEKLFF
TRBD1	TRBV10-2	TRBJ1-5	TGCGCCAGCAGTGAGTTCCGGGACAGCTACAATCAGCCCCAGCATTTT	CASSEFRDSYNQPQHF
TRBD1	TRBV7-8	TRBJ1-5	TGTGCCAGCAGCTCCCACAGGGGCCTTAATCAGCCCCAGCATTTT	CASSSHRGLNQPQHF
TRBD1	TRBV13	TRBJ1-4	TGTGCCAGCAGCGCGACAGGGAGAGGGGTTGTTGATGAAAAACTGTTTTTT	CASSATGRGVVDEKLFF
-	TRBV28	TRBJ1-1	TGTGCCAGCAGCTCCCACGGTGGGAACACTGAAGCTTTCTTT	CASSSHGGNTEAFF
-	TRBV7-9	TRBJ2-7	TGTGCCAGCAGCTTAGTGGCAGAGGCCTACGAGCAGTACTTC	CASSLVAEAYEQYF
-	TRBV27	TRBJ2-2	TGTGCCAGCAGTTTAGACGGGGTCCCGGGGGAGCTGTTTTTT	CASSLDGVPGELFF
-	TRBV11-2	TRBJ2-5	TGTGCCAGCAGCTCCTACGGTAGCGGCCAAGAGACCCAGTACTTC	CASSSYGSGQETQYF
-	TRBV2	TRBJ1-2	TGTGCCAGCTGGGAGCGGGGGGGGAACTATGGCTACACCTTC	CASWERGGNYGYTF
-	TRBV7-9	TRBJ1-1	TGTGCCAGCAGCTTAGCGCGGGGGCCCACTGAAGCTTTCTTT	CASSLARGPTEAFF
-	TRBV18	TRBJ1-1	TGTGCCAGCTCACCCCAGCGGACTGAAGCTTTCTTT	CASSPQRTEAFF
TRBD2	TRBV6-1	TRBJ2-7	TGTGCCAGCAGTGAGAGGCGGACTAGCTCCTACGAGCAGTACTTC	CASSERRTSSYEQYF
-	TRBV11-2	TRBJ2-7	TGTGCCAGCAGCTTAGATTATGCGGGCTCCTACGAGCAGTACTTC	CASSLDYAGSYEQYF
-	TRBV7-9	TRBJ1-1	TGTGCCAGCAGCTTAGCCATGAACACTGAAGCTTTCTTT	CASSLAMNTEAFF
-	TRBV4-1	TRBJ2-2	TGCGCCAGCAGCCGTCGGGGGGCGATAGACACCGGGGAGCTGTTTTTT	CASSRRGAIDTGELFF
-	TRBV15	TRBJ2-7	TGTGCCACCAGCAGATACGAAACAGGGCAGGGCTCCTACGAGCAGTACTTC	CATSRYETGQGSYEQYF